This T cell receptor beta chain was captured in a study of blood T cell repertoires in COVID-19. Looking at the study overall: Both acute and convalescent COVID-19 samples were obtained from the United States, Italy and Spain. The analysed material was cDNA or gDNA that came from T cells, B-cell-depleted T cells, or PBMCs.

Authors' processing steps: Estimated nucleated cell counts came from reference gene primer amplification. Method: immunoSEQ multiplex PCR; TCRdb's copy keeps in-frame clones and lacks some. V, J and clone size are those of that table, while D and trimming were read from the DNA. The sample comprises approximately 76,000 clones, around 83% of which are singletons, and over 35% rests with the top ten. CDR1 LGHDT and CDR2 YNNKEL come from the germline V gene (reference sequence). CDR3 size: 17 residues. The trim removed 1 base at V and 2 bases at J, leaving 4 bases unmatched. The TCR comes from a man aged 80 or over with active or convalescent COVID-19. The chain employs TRBV3-1 (or the pseudogene TRBV3-2) and TRBJ2-1; 11 nucleotides match TRBD2. The specimen sequenced was peripheral blood. The CDR3 nucleotides read TGTGCCAGCAGCCAAGGTCTAGCGGGAGGAGCCTACAATGAGCAGTTCTTC. Encoded protein: CASSQGLAGGAYNEQFF.